This T cell receptor (beta chain) was identified during a study of CD8+CD57+ T cells in acquired aplastic anemia. Study details: DNA per sorted CD4+ or CD8+ sample ranged 0.2 to 27.4 ug, averaging around 3 ug. Overall study results and limits: Overlapping CD8+ CDR3 repertoires of patients and controls contained around 31 shared sequences. CD8+ Simpson's diversity in patients was not significantly different from that in controls.

About this clonotype itself: Its antigen is not known.

TCR beta VDJ and CDR3 profiling used genomic DNA as template. TCRdb fed the reads into MiXCR, producing one record per CDR3 protein. The table includes approximately 170,000 distinct CDR3 sequences, approximately 49% detected once. CDR1 and CDR2 (germline): SGHTA, FQGNSA. V shed 5 bases, J shed 10 bases, and the junction held 9 bases outside the gene matches. This CDR3 is 14 amino acids long. Sequences were obtained from sorted CD4+, CD8+, or CD8+CD57+ T cells (not recorded which) from PBMCs. The chain has TRBV7-2 and TRBJ2-1; 9 positions agree with TRBD2. The receptor was derived from a human donor in good health, serving as a control. DNA of the CDR3: TGTGCCAGCAGCCCTTATAGCGGGGGCCACGAGCAGTTCTTC. Its translation: CASSPYSGGHEQFF.